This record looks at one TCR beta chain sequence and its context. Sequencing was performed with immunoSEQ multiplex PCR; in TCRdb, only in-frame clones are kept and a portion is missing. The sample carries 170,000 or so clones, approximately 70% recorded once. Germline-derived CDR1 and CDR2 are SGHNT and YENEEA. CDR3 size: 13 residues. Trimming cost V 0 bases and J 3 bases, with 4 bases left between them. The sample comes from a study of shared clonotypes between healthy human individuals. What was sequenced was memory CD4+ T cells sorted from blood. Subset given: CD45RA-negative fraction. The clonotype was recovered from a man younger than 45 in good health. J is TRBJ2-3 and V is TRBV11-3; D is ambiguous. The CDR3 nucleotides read TGTGCCAGCAGCTTAGACTTGACAGATACGCAGTATTTT. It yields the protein CASSLDLTDTQYF.